Listed below are T cell receptor beta chains from one sample, sequenced in a study of T-cell reconstitution after alpha-beta-depleted transplantation in children. Using its own MiXCR run on the PCR reads, TCRdb lists one record per CDR3 protein. The table includes about 980,000 distinct CDR3 sequences, 25% to 35% detected once. Here the sequenced sample was PBMCs, mostly from graft donor cells, taken 360 days after TCRalphabeta/CD19-depleted stem cell transplant. The source of these receptors is a boy under two years old who had a stem cell transplant for SCID, so the T cells may come from the graft donor. The CDR3 runs from the conserved cysteine through the conserved F or W. Fields, in order: J gene, V gene, D gene, clone size, CDR3 protein, CDR3 DNA. A D gene is named only where the DNA matches it firmly. Clone size is stated in some rows and not others, as once, few, many or a class when expanded.

J gene: TRBJ2-7; V gene: TRBV12-3/TRBV12-4; D gene: NA; clone size: few; CDR3 protein: CASSLGPGQYF; CDR3 DNA: TGTGCCAGCAGTTTAGGCCCAGGGCAGTACTTC
J gene: TRBJ2-7; V gene: TRBV5-6; D gene: TRBD1; clone size: few; CDR3 protein: CASSRGQSYEQYF; CDR3 DNA: TGTGCCAGCAGCCGGGGACAGTCCTACGAGCAGTACTTC
J gene: TRBJ1-2; V gene: TRBV15; D gene: NA; clone size: NA; CDR3 protein: CATSRGSLNYGYTF; CDR3 DNA: TGTGCCACCAGCAGAGGTTCTCTCAACTATGGCTACACCTTC
J gene: TRBJ2-1; V gene: TRBV20-1; D gene: TRBD1; clone size: NA; CDR3 protein: CRGTPDRVGNEQFF; CDR3 DNA: TGCAGAGGGACCCCGGACAGGGTGGGCAATGAGCAGTTCTTC
J gene: TRBJ2-7; V gene: TRBV4-1; D gene: NA; clone size: NA; CDR3 protein: CASSQDPYDYDEQYF; CDR3 DNA: TGCGCCAGCAGCCAAGATCCCTACGACTACGACGAGCAGTACTTC
J gene: TRBJ2-7; V gene: TRBV7-8; D gene: NA; clone size: few; CDR3 protein: CASSSYHYEQYF; CDR3 DNA: TGTGCCAGCAGCTCTTATCACTACGAGCAGTACTTC
J gene: TRBJ2-2; V gene: TRBV7-2; D gene: NA; clone size: once; CDR3 protein: CASSLAGGPYTGELFF; CDR3 DNA: TGTGCCAGCAGCTTAGCGGGGGGGCCGTACACCGGGGAGCTGTTTTTT
J gene: TRBJ2-5; V gene: TRBV4-1; D gene: TRBD2; clone size: NA; CDR3 protein: CASSHLWGTSVKETQYF; CDR3 DNA: TGCGCCAGCAGCCACTTGTGGGGGACTAGCGTAAAAGAGACCCAGTACTTC
J gene: TRBJ2-7; V gene: TRBV12-3/TRBV12-4; D gene: NA; clone size: NA; CDR3 protein: CASRDSGSYEQYF; CDR3 DNA: TGTGCCAGCAGGGATAGTGGGTCCTACGAGCAGTACTTC
J gene: TRBJ2-7; V gene: TRBV5-1; D gene: NA; clone size: NA; CDR3 protein: CASSFFRGYEQYF; CDR3 DNA: TGCGCCAGCAGCTTTTTCCGGGGATACGAGCAGTACTTC
J gene: TRBJ2-1; V gene: TRBV4-3; D gene: NA; clone size: few; CDR3 protein: CASSQDPGPVGQFF; CDR3 DNA: TGCGCCAGCAGCCAAGATCCAGGCCCTGTGGGGCAGTTCTTC
J gene: TRBJ2-7; V gene: TRBV10-3; D gene: TRBD1; clone size: NA; CDR3 protein: CAISEVDRGAAEQYF; CDR3 DNA: TGTGCCATCAGTGAGGTGGACAGGGGCGCAGCCGAGCAGTACTTC
J gene: TRBJ2-7; V gene: TRBV5-5; D gene: TRBD1; clone size: NA; CDR3 protein: CASSSAGQGGYEQYF; CDR3 DNA: TGTGCCAGCAGCTCGGCAGGACAGGGTGGATACGAGCAGTACTTC
J gene: TRBJ1-2; V gene: TRBV5-6; D gene: TRBD1; clone size: few; CDR3 protein: CASSLGQGVRGYTF; CDR3 DNA: TGTGCCAGCAGCTTGGGGCAGGGGGTCCGCGGCTACACCTTC
J gene: TRBJ2-3; V gene: TRBV5-6; D gene: NA; clone size: once; CDR3 protein: CASSRLFLSTDTQYF; CDR3 DNA: TGTGCCAGCAGCCGACTCTTCTTAAGCACAGATACGCAGTATTTT
J gene: TRBJ2-1; V gene: TRBV24-1; D gene: NA; clone size: NA; CDR3 protein: CATSDLASEGYNEQFF; CDR3 DNA: TGTGCCACCAGTGACCTCGCTAGCGAGGGCTACAATGAGCAGTTCTTC
J gene: TRBJ2-7; V gene: TRBV6-1; D gene: NA; clone size: NA; CDR3 protein: CASRAFKGTEQYF; CDR3 DNA: TGTGCCAGCAGGGCCTTCAAGGGGACCGAGCAGTACTTC
J gene: TRBJ2-2; V gene: TRBV11-2; D gene: TRBD1; clone size: NA; CDR3 protein: CASRSYRTGEGRELFF; CDR3 DNA: TGTGCCAGCCGCTCTTATAGGACAGGGGAGGGAAGGGAGCTGTTTTTT
J gene: TRBJ1-2; V gene: TRBV6-5; D gene: NA; clone size: NA; CDR3 protein: CASSYRGPNYGYTF; CDR3 DNA: TGTGCCAGCAGTTACAGGGGCCCTAACTATGGCTACACCTTC
J gene: TRBJ1-4; V gene: TRBV12-3/TRBV12-4; D gene: NA; clone size: NA; CDR3 protein: CASSKGRGEKLFF; CDR3 DNA: TGTGCCAGCAGCAAGGGAAGAGGAGAAAAACTGTTTTTT
J gene: TRBJ2-2; V gene: TRBV12-3/TRBV12-4; D gene: NA; clone size: few; CDR3 protein: CASTLRGANTGELFF; CDR3 DNA: TGTGCCAGCACCCTTCGCGGGGCCAACACCGGGGAGCTGTTTTTT
J gene: TRBJ2-7; V gene: TRBV29-1; D gene: NA; clone size: NA; CDR3 protein: CSVVQGRLNEQYF; CDR3 DNA: TGCAGCGTTGTGCAGGGAAGGTTAAACGAGCAGTACTTC
J gene: TRBJ1-6; V gene: TRBV6-2/TRBV6-3; D gene: NA; clone size: many; CDR3 protein: CASSSGDRSPLHF; CDR3 DNA: TGTGCCAGCAGTTCGGGGGATCGTTCACCCCTCCACTTT
J gene: TRBJ1-4; V gene: TRBV15; D gene: NA; clone size: NA; CDR3 protein: CATSREVSLGAREKLFF; CDR3 DNA: TGTGCCACCAGCAGAGAAGTTTCCTTAGGGGCCCGGGAAAAACTGTTTTTT
J gene: TRBJ2-3; V gene: TRBV6-1; D gene: NA; clone size: few; CDR3 protein: CASSLRQPDTQYF; CDR3 DNA: TGTGCCAGCAGTCTTAGACAACCAGATACGCAGTATTTT
J gene: TRBJ2-5; V gene: TRBV30; D gene: NA; clone size: few; CDR3 protein: CAWSVQRETQYF; CDR3 DNA: TGTGCCTGGAGTGTACAGAGGGAGACCCAGTACTTC
J gene: TRBJ1-6; V gene: TRBV5-5; D gene: NA; clone size: NA; CDR3 protein: CASSFDRLNSPLHF; CDR3 DNA: TGTGCCAGCAGCTTCGACAGGTTGAATTCACCCCTCCACTTT
J gene: TRBJ2-1; V gene: TRBV5-1; D gene: TRBD1; clone size: NA; CDR3 protein: CASSPTTGLGYNEQFF; CDR3 DNA: TGCGCCAGCAGCCCGACGACAGGGCTAGGCTACAATGAGCAGTTCTTC
J gene: TRBJ1-1; V gene: TRBV29-1; D gene: NA; clone size: few; CDR3 protein: CSVVVGSAEAFF; CDR3 DNA: TGCAGCGTTGTTGTCGGGTCGGCTGAAGCTTTCTTT
J gene: TRBJ2-1; V gene: TRBV11-2; D gene: TRBD2; clone size: few; CDR3 protein: CASSWKGRAQDVVSYNEQFF; CDR3 DNA: TGTGCCAGCAGCTGGAAAGGGAGGGCGCAGGACGTAGTGTCCTACAATGAGCAGTTCTTC
J gene: TRBJ2-7; V gene: TRBV12-3/TRBV12-4; D gene: NA; clone size: few; CDR3 protein: CASSSLWGPDEQYF; CDR3 DNA: TGTGCCAGCAGTTCCCTATGGGGGCCGGACGAGCAGTACTTC
J gene: TRBJ2-1; V gene: TRBV11-2; D gene: TRBD1; clone size: NA; CDR3 protein: CASSPRTGLDEQFF; CDR3 DNA: TGTGCCAGCAGCCCCCGGACAGGCCTGGATGAGCAGTTCTTC
J gene: TRBJ1-4; V gene: TRBV28; D gene: NA; clone size: few; CDR3 protein: CASNGEGVKDEKLFF; CDR3 DNA: TGTGCCAGCAATGGGGAGGGTGTAAAGGATGAAAAACTGTTTTTT
J gene: TRBJ2-3; V gene: TRBV7-2; D gene: NA; clone size: NA; CDR3 protein: CASSPRAGADTQYF; CDR3 DNA: TGTGCCAGCAGCCCCCGGGCCGGGGCAGATACGCAGTATTTT
J gene: TRBJ2-5; V gene: TRBV11-2; D gene: TRBD2; clone size: NA; CDR3 protein: CASSPVASGGPGFGTQYF; CDR3 DNA: TGTGCCAGCAGCCCGGTAGCTAGCGGGGGGCCGGGATTCGGGACCCAGTACTTC
J gene: TRBJ1-1; V gene: TRBV2; D gene: NA; clone size: few; CDR3 protein: CASTEPTGYTEAFF; CDR3 DNA: TGTGCCAGCACGGAACCCACAGGGTACACTGAAGCTTTCTTT
J gene: TRBJ2-7; V gene: TRBV4-3; D gene: NA; clone size: NA; CDR3 protein: CASSQAQKEGGYEQYF; CDR3 DNA: TGCGCCAGCAGCCAAGCACAGAAGGAAGGTGGGTACGAGCAGTACTTC
J gene: TRBJ1-5; V gene: TRBV10-3; D gene: NA; clone size: few; CDR3 protein: CAISEWGVSNQPQHF; CDR3 DNA: TGTGCCATCAGTGAGTGGGGGGTTAGCAATCAGCCCCAGCATTTT
J gene: TRBJ2-2; V gene: TRBV2; D gene: NA; clone size: NA; CDR3 protein: CASSPLSEADTGELFF; CDR3 DNA: TGTGCCAGCAGCCCTTTGTCGGAGGCGGACACCGGGGAGCTGTTTTTT
J gene: TRBJ2-2; V gene: TRBV5-1; D gene: TRBD2; clone size: NA; CDR3 protein: CASSREGAGELFF; CDR3 DNA: TGCGCCAGCAGTCGGGAGGGAGCCGGGGAGCTGTTTTTT
J gene: TRBJ1-1; V gene: TRBV20-1; D gene: NA; clone size: few; CDR3 protein: CSALDRSNTEAFF; CDR3 DNA: TGCAGTGCCCTCGACAGATCGAACACTGAAGCTTTCTTT
J gene: TRBJ2-1; V gene: TRBV12-3/TRBV12-4; D gene: NA; clone size: NA; CDR3 protein: CATKIGSSYNEQFF; CDR3 DNA: TGTGCCACCAAAATCGGTAGCTCCTACAATGAGCAGTTCTTC
J gene: TRBJ2-5; V gene: TRBV6-5; D gene: TRBD2; clone size: NA; CDR3 protein: CASSHSSGLRGTQYF; CDR3 DNA: TGTGCCAGCAGTCACTCTAGCGGGCTAAGGGGGACCCAGTACTTC
J gene: TRBJ2-3; V gene: TRBV7-9; D gene: NA; clone size: few; CDR3 protein: CASSPGSGTPPNTQYF; CDR3 DNA: TGTGCCAGCAGCCCCGGCTCTGGTACCCCTCCGAATACGCAGTATTTT
J gene: TRBJ2-1; V gene: TRBV11-1; D gene: TRBD2; clone size: few; CDR3 protein: CASSVLTGTSKQFF; CDR3 DNA: TGTGCCAGCAGCGTACTCACCGGGACTAGCAAGCAGTTCTTC
J gene: TRBJ1-2; V gene: TRBV5-1; D gene: TRBD1; clone size: few; CDR3 protein: CASSDGQGARYGYTF; CDR3 DNA: TGCGCCAGCAGCGACGGACAGGGGGCCCGCTATGGCTACACCTTC
J gene: TRBJ2-3; V gene: TRBV12-3/TRBV12-4; D gene: TRBD1; clone size: NA; CDR3 protein: CASSLLARFGTGIRDTQYF; CDR3 DNA: TGTGCCAGCAGTTTACTAGCCCGTTTCGGGACAGGGATAAGAGATACGCAGTATTTT
J gene: TRBJ2-5; V gene: TRBV27; D gene: NA; clone size: NA; CDR3 protein: CASSSWLDLETQYF; CDR3 DNA: TGTGCCAGCAGTTCGTGGCTAGACCTAGAGACCCAGTACTTC
J gene: TRBJ1-2; V gene: TRBV4-1; D gene: NA; clone size: NA; CDR3 protein: CASSSTGANYGYTF; CDR3 DNA: TGCGCCAGCAGTTCCACAGGAGCTAACTATGGCTACACCTTC
J gene: TRBJ1-6; V gene: TRBV28; D gene: NA; clone size: few; CDR3 protein: CASSPPVGPLHF; CDR3 DNA: TGTGCCAGCAGTCCTCCGGTCGGGCCCCTCCACTTT
J gene: TRBJ2-7; V gene: TRBV5-1; D gene: NA; clone size: once; CDR3 protein: CASSLAKGRFTYEQYF; CDR3 DNA: TGCGCCAGCAGCTTGGCCAAGGGGCGATTTACCTACGAGCAGTACTTC
J gene: TRBJ1-5; V gene: TRBV28; D gene: NA; clone size: few; CDR3 protein: CASSLTHRKAQHF; CDR3 DNA: TGTGCCAGCAGTTTGACCCATAGAAAGGCGCAGCATTTT
J gene: TRBJ2-6; V gene: TRBV20-1; D gene: NA; clone size: many; CDR3 protein: CSARGLKGGVPGANVLTF; CDR3 DNA: TGCAGTGCTAGGGGTTTGAAGGGGGGAGTCCCCGGGGCCAACGTCCTGACTTTC
J gene: TRBJ2-3; V gene: TRBV27; D gene: NA; clone size: NA; CDR3 protein: CASKKERADTQYF; CDR3 DNA: TGTGCCAGCAAAAAGGAGAGGGCAGATACGCAGTATTTT
J gene: TRBJ2-1; V gene: TRBV2; D gene: NA; clone size: NA; CDR3 protein: CASSEAIGRLSYNEQFF; CDR3 DNA: TGTGCCAGCAGTGAAGCAATAGGACGGCTCTCCTACAATGAGCAGTTCTTC